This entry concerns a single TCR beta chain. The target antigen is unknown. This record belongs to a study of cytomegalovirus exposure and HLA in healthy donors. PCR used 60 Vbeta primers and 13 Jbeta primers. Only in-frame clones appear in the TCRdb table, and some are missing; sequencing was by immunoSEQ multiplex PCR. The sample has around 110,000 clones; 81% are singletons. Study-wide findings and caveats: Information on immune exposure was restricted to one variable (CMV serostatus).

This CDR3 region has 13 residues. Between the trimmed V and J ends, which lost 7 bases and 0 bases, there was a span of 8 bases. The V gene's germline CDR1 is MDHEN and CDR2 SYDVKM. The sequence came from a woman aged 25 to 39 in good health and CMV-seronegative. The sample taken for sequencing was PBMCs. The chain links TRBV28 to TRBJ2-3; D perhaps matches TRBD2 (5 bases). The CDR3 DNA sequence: TGTGCCAGCAAGAAGCGGAGCACAGATACGCAGTATTTT. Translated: CASKKRSTDTQYF.